This T cell receptor beta chain was profiled in a study of cytomegalovirus exposure and HLA in healthy donors. This CDR3 is 12 amino acids long. Trimming cost V 2 bases and J 2 bases, with 6 bases left between them. Looked up from germline, CDR1 is GTSNPN and CDR2 is SVGIG (reference sequence). The study's findings and limits: V segments that were indistinguishable, TRBV6-2 and TRBV6-3 among them, were omitted from analysis. Among TCR beta chains, those listed as cytomegalovirus-associated numbered some 170.

PCR used 60 Vbeta primers and 13 Jbeta primers. Method: immunoSEQ multiplex PCR; TCRdb's copy keeps in-frame clones and lacks some. There are 200,000 to 250,000 clones in the sample; 77% occur only once, and around 2.9% lies in the top ten. This clone was recorded a few times. Its antigen is as yet unknown. J is TRBJ2-5 and V is TRBV30; a weak D match, TRBD2 (5 bases). The sample comprised PBMCs. The sequence derives from an older woman in good health and CMV-seropositive. CDR3 loop: CAWSRDQETQYF. In DNA, the CDR3 is TGTGCCTGGAGTCGGGATCAAGAGACCCAGTACTTC.